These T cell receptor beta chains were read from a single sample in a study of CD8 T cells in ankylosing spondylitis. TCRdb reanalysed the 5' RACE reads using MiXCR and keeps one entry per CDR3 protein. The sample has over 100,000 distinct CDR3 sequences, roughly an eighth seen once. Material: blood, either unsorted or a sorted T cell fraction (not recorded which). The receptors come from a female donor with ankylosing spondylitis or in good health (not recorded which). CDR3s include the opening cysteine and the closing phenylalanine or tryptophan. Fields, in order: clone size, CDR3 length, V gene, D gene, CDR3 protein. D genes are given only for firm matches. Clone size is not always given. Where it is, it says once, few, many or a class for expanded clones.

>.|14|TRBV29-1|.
CSVEFGGAGETQYF
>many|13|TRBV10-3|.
CAISEPDGKPQHF
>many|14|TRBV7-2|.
CASSPRLLTYGYTF
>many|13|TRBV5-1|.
CATPETRYNEQFF
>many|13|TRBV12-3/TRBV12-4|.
CASSPRVNDEAFF
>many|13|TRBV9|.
CASSVLGPGELFF
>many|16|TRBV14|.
CASSRKGAPYQHEQFF
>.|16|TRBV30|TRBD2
CACGTSGRAGRETQYF
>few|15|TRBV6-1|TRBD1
CASRPYRGRQETQYF
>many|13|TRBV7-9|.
CASSLAGFTEAFF
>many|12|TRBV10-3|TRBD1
CAISLRGQEAFF
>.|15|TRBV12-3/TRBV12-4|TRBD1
CASQLEGAVPYEQFF
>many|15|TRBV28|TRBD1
CASSLRDSLNNEQFF
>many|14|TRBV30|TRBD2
CAWRVSGSYNEQFF
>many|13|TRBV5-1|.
CASSSQGNTEAFF
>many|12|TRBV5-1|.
CASSLDKETQYF
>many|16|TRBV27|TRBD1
CASSPYSRDSIYGYTF
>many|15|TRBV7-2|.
CASSFGGIRTDTQYF
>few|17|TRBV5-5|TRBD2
CASSLLAGGFLTYEQYF
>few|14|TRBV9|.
CASSVLGGGYGYTF
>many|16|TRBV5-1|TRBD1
CASSNRQGSSYNEQFF
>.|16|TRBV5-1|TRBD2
CASSRGVERDTGELFF
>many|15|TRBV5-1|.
CASSLAGGWDQPQHF
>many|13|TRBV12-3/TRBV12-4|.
CASSFGVSYEQYF
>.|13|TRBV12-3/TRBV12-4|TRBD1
CASSRDRDAEQYF
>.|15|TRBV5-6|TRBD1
CASSLTGVGANVLTF
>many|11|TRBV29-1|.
CSVVGVYGYTF
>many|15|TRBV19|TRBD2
CASRPPGLGDNEQFF
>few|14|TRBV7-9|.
CASSFRVGSYEQYF
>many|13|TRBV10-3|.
CATGVPDQETQYF
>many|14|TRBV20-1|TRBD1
CSASPRGENQPQHF
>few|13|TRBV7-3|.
CASSLELAGELFF
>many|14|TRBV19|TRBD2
CASSIREGRYEQFF
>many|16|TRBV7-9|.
CASSLEPYGSYNEQFF
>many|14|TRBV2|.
CASRTTGNNQPQHF
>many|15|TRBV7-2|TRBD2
CASSTGTSGYNEQFF
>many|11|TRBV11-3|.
CASSSGQTQVF
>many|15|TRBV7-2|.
CASSSMDSSLYEQYF